This T cell receptor beta chain was recovered during a study of vaccination effects on CD4 cells after COVID-19. Antigen-specific CD4+ T cells expanded by the ViraFEST assay with viral peptide pools were then sequenced. Isolation of CD4+ T cells took place after less than twelve days of culture. People in the vaccine group had not been infected with SARS-CoV-2 before, and their nucleocapsid antibodies were negative. IL-2 at 9 to 10 IU/ml and peptides at 8 to 10 ug/ml were added to cultured PBMC, around 2 million per well. Each culture had half its medium swapped for IL-2 medium on days 3 and 7. Of note for this clone: Its antigen is undetermined.

The protocol was immunoSEQ multiplex PCR, while the TCRdb copy is restricted to in-frame clones and leaves out a portion. The data show over 25,000 clones, approximately 72% seen once. Germline lookup yields CDR1 SGHTA and CDR2 FQGNSA. The CDR3 is 15 amino acids. The V gene lost 1 base and the J gene lost 8 bases, with 17 bases spanning the gap. The TCR sequence derives from a human donor who received a COVID-19 vaccine. The sequences come from CD4+ T cells from PBMCs cultured with SARS-CoV-2 spike peptides, collected before COVID-19 vaccination. The rearrangement links TRBV7-2 to TRBJ1-2; D ambiguous. The CDR3 sequence: CASSLELGSGGGYTF. The CDR3, as DNA: TGTGCCAGCAGCTTAGAGCTTGGCAGCGGAGGGGGCTACACCTTC.